The rows below give T cell receptor beta chains drawn from one sample of a study of shared clonotypes between healthy human individuals. Some clones are missing from TCRdb's copy, which holds only in-frame ones; the method was immunoSEQ multiplex PCR. The profile covers roughly 1 million clones, with about 80% appearing a single time and approximately 0.56% taken by the ten largest. What was sequenced was memory CD4+ T cells from PBMCs. These receptors were collected from a man aged 18 to 29 in good health. Some clones in this sample may be carry-over from other donors' samples. Each CDR3 is given with its conserved first and last residue. D genes are given only for firm matches. Part of the rows lack a size; the others show once, few, many or a class for expanded clones.

TRBD2	.	TRBV28	TRBJ2-3	CASSQTRLAGVGDTQYF	TGTGCCAGCAGTCAAACCAGACTAGCGGGAGTGGGAGATACGCAGTATTTT
TRBD1	.	TRBV7-6	TRBJ2-2	CASSPGGQGFIANTGELFF	TGTGCCAGCAGCCCGGGCGGACAGGGGTTCATTGCGAACACCGGGGAGCTGTTTTTT
TRBD2	many	TRBV7-8	TRBJ2-2	CASSWASGNTGELFF	TGTGCCAGCAGCTGGGCTAGCGGGAACACCGGGGAGCTGTTTTTT
TRBD1	.	TRBV5-1	TRBJ1-4	CASSLGQGNEKLFF	TGCGCCAGCAGCCTGGGACAGGGAAATGAAAAACTGTTTTTT
.	.	TRBV18	TRBJ2-6	CASSPGGYSSGANVLTF	TGTGCCAGCTCTCCCGGCGGGTATAGCTCTGGGGCCAACGTCCTGACTTTC
TRBD2	.	TRBV4-3	TRBJ2-3	CASSQDSSGRGRDTQYF	TGCGCCAGCAGCCAAGATTCTAGCGGGAGGGGAAGGGATACGCAGTATTTT
TRBD2	few	TRBV7-9	TRBJ2-1	CASSTSGREDEQFF	TGTGCCAGCAGCACTAGCGGGAGGGAGGATGAGCAGTTCTTC
.	.	TRBV5-5	TRBJ1-1	CASSLGVGLNTEAFF	TGTGCCAGCAGCTTAGGGGTCGGCCTTAACACTGAAGCTTTCTTT
.	.	TRBV19	TRBJ1-1	CASGWTVMNTEAFF	TGTGCCAGTGGATGGACGGTAATGAACACTGAAGCTTTCTTT
TRBD2	.	TRBV7-3	TRBJ2-7	CASSLNSGGSREQYF	TGTGCCAGCAGCTTAAATTCGGGGGGTAGTCGAGAGCAGTACTTC
TRBD1	.	TRBV6-1	TRBJ1-2	CASSPRTGEYYGYTF	TGTGCCAGCAGTCCAAGGACAGGGGAGTACTATGGCTACACCTTC
.	.	TRBV10-1	TRBJ1-3	CASSSDPGNTIYF	TGCGCCAGCAGCAGTGACCCAGGAAACACCATATATTTT
TRBD1	.	TRBV7-9	TRBJ2-2	CASSPPGGLNTGELFF	TGTGCCAGCAGCCCCCCAGGGGGCTTGAACACCGGGGAGCTGTTTTTT
.	.	TRBV15	TRBJ1-3	CATSREGNTIYF	TGTGCCACCAGCAGAGAGGGAAACACCATATATTTT
.	.	TRBV5-4	TRBJ2-5	CASSLVWGEETQYF	TGTGCCAGCAGCTTGGTGTGGGGGGAAGAGACCCAGTACTTC
.	few	TRBV20-1	TRBJ1-1	CSAKKNTEAFF	TGCAGTGCTAAGAAGAACACTGAAGCTTTCTTT
.	.	TRBV18	TRBJ2-5	CASSPPGRETQYF	TGTGCCAGCTCACCACCGGGGAGAGAGACCCAGTACTTC
.	.	TRBV19	TRBJ1-1	CASRAVAAARNTEAFF	TGTGCCAGTAGGGCCGTGGCGGCAGCGAGGAACACTGAAGCTTTCTTT
.	.	TRBV5-4	TRBJ1-1	CASSQLENTEAFF	TGTGCCAGCAGCCAACTGGAGAACACTGAAGCTTTCTTT
TRBD1	.	TRBV30	TRBJ1-5	CAWGDRAHQPQHF	TGTGCCTGGGGAGACAGGGCCCATCAGCCCCAGCATTTT
TRBD2	few	TRBV9	TRBJ2-1	CASSKTSGPNYEQFF	TGTGCCAGCAGCAAGACTAGCGGGCCAAACTATGAGCAGTTCTTC
TRBD2	.	TRBV4-2	TRBJ2-2	CASSLRLARSFGTGELFF	TGTGCCAGCAGCCTACGACTAGCCCGTTCGTTCGGCACCGGGGAGCTGTTTTTT
TRBD1	few	TRBV7-9	TRBJ1-5	CASSSTGSNQPQHF	TGTGCCAGCAGCTCGACAGGGAGCAATCAGCCCCAGCATTTT
.	.	TRBV2	TRBJ1-2	CASRPREGSYGYTF	TGTGCCAGCAGACCCCGGGAGGGATCCTATGGCTACACCTTC
TRBD1	once	TRBV28	TRBJ1-3	CASSLQGAGNTIYF	TGTGCCAGCAGTTTGCAGGGGGCTGGAAACACCATATATTTT
.	many	TRBV7-2	TRBJ1-1	CASSSSQGTRVGFF	TGTGCCAGCAGCTCCTCCCAGGGGACCCGAGTTGGTTTCTTT
TRBD1	.	TRBV18	TRBJ1-1	CASLGQLNTEAFF	TGTGCCAGCCTGGGACAGCTGAACACTGAAGCTTTCTTT
TRBD1	few	TRBV28	TRBJ1-4	CASSLLRQGSNEKLFF	TGTGCCAGCAGTTTACTACGACAGGGTTCTAATGAAAAACTGTTTTTT
TRBD2	.	TRBV30	TRBJ2-1	CAWRGVLAGAGRGEQFF	TGTGCCTGGAGGGGTGTCTTAGCGGGAGCTGGGAGGGGGGAGCAGTTCTTC
TRBD2	.	TRBV4-2	TRBJ2-2	CASRPTSGSRIRNTGELFF	TGTGCCAGCAGACCGACTAGCGGGAGTAGAATTAGGAACACCGGGGAGCTGTTTTTT
.	.	TRBV15	TRBJ2-1	CATRKGDYNEQFF	TGTGCCACCAGGAAGGGGGACTACAATGAGCAGTTCTTC
.	once	TRBV28	TRBJ2-4	CASSPPYKGLKNIQYF	TGTGCCAGCAGTCCCCCATACAAGGGATTGAAAAACATTCAGTACTTC
.	.	TRBV18	TRBJ1-2	CASSREWGRTYGYTF	TGTGCCAGCTCCCGGGAGTGGGGGCGGACCTATGGCTACACCTTC
.	.	TRBV27	TRBJ2-1	CAIRFLAYNEQFF	TGTGCCATCCGGTTCCTTGCCTACAATGAGCAGTTCTTC
TRBD1	.	TRBV27	TRBJ1-2	CASSLSIRDSLLRGYTF	TGTGCCAGCAGTTTATCCATTCGGGACAGTCTTCTGAGGGGCTACACCTTC
.	.	TRBV7-2	TRBJ2-2	CASTIRRVGSGELFF	TGTGCCAGCACCATCCGCAGGGTTGGGTCCGGGGAGCTGTTTTTT
TRBD1	.	TRBV6-1	TRBJ2-1	CASSEQGASYNEQFF	TGTGCCAGCAGTGAACAGGGGGCCTCCTACAATGAGCAGTTCTTC
TRBD1	.	TRBV5-5	TRBJ1-4	CASRTGLGQSNEKLFF	TGTGCCAGCAGAACCGGGTTGGGACAGAGTAATGAAAAACTGTTTTTT
.	.	TRBV4-1	TRBJ1-1	CASSQAQNVMNTEAFF	TGCGCCAGCAGCCAAGCCCAGAATGTAATGAACACTGAAGCTTTCTTT